Following are 2 T cell receptor beta chains from one sample sequenced in a study of T cell changes during pregnancy in multiple sclerosis. Sequencing used immunoSEQ multiplex PCR; TCRdb keeps in-frame clones, though not all of them. The data contain over 50,000 clones, approximately 87% of them seen just once; the ten biggest clones take up less than 6%. Material for sequencing was peripheral blood from another person, used as feeder cells. Source of these receptors: a human donor whose cells served as feeder cells for cultures in a pregnancy study.

This chain connects TRBV5-4 to TRBJ2-3; perhaps TRBD2 as D (5 bases). The V gene lost 1 base and the J gene lost 6 bases, with 9 bases spanning the gap. The germline V gene encodes CDR1 SGHNT and CDR2 YYREEE (reference sequence). This CDR3 is built from 13 residues. The CDR3 DNA follows: TGTGCCAGCAGCTTGACTAGTTCCGATACGCAGTATTTT. This encodes CASSLTSSDTQYF.

The chain recombines TRBV9 with TRBJ2-5; 9 positions agree with TRBD2. This CDR3 is 15 amino acids long. Unmatched junction bases numbered 9, after V lost 4 bases and J lost 5 bases. Per germline, CDR1 SGDLS and CDR2 YYNGEE. CDR3 residues: CASSSNSGGGETQYF. CDR3 bases: TGTGCCAGCAGCTCAAATAGCGGGGGAGGGGAGACCCAGTACTTC.